Each of the 3 T cell receptor beta chains below was sequenced from the same sample in a study of blood T cell repertoires in COVID-19 (dated by TCRdb to 2020 to 2022). Libraries were prepared through the immunoSEQ multiplex PCR assay. TCRdb retrieved this table from immuneACCESS and kept in-frame rearrangements only. Not all clones are present; in checked studies, unresolved V genes account for under half, and no reason is known for the remainder. A total of about 120,000 clones appear in this sample, approximately 83% of them only once. The ten largest account for 11% of the sample. Source material: peripheral blood. All receptors come from an older man with acute or convalescent COVID-19.

This clone turned up a few times. The chain couples TRBV2 to TRBJ1-4; tentatively, D is TRBD1 (5 bases). This CDR3 has 18 amino acids. V was pared by 5 bases and J by 6 bases, with 25 bases between. CDR1 SNHLY and CDR2 FYNNEI come from the germline V gene. The CDR3 loop is CASSRKYPPGLNDEKLFF. CDR3 coding DNA: TGTGCCAGCAGTAGAAAATACCCGCCAGGGCTTAACGATGAAAAACTGTTTTTT.

This clone was counted once. The genes are TRBV5-5 and TRBJ2-3; D is unclear. V was pared by 1 base and J by 2 bases, with 14 bases between. The CDR3 length is 16 residues. Germline V CDR1 and CDR2: SGHKS, YYEKEE (reference sequence). CDR3 residues: CASSLFGHRTTDTQYF. For the CDR3, the DNA is TGTGCCAGCAGCTTGTTCGGCCACAGAACCACAGATACGCAGTATTTT.

The chain is built from TRBV13 and TRBJ1-2, with unresolved D. This CDR3 contains 14 residues. Trimming took off 6 bases at V and 0 bases at J, with 11 bases between the two ends. Germline V gene lookup returns CDR1 PRHDT and CDR2 FYEKMQ (reference sequence). For the CDR3, the DNA is TGTGCCAGCAGTTCACCGCAGGCTAACTATGGCTACACCTTC. This gives the protein CASSSPQANYGYTF.